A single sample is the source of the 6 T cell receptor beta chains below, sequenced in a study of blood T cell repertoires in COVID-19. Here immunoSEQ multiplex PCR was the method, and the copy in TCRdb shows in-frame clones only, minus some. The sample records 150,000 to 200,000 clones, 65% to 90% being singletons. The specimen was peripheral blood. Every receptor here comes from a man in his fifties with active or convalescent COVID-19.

The CDR3 DNA reads TGTGCCAGTAGGATCGACACCGCCTCCTACGAGCAGTACTTC. Protein: CASRIDTASYEQYF. The rearrangement joins TRBV19 to TRBJ2-7; no clear D. The germline V gene has CDR1 LNHDA and CDR2 SQIVND (reference sequence). Between the trimmed V and J ends, which lost 6 bases and 0 bases, there was a span of 12 bases. The CDR3 sequence is 14 residues long. Using reference TRBV19 and TRBJ2-7 for the parts outside the CDR3, the full variable domain is DGGITQSPKYLFRKEGQNVTLSCEQNLNHDAMYWYRQDPGQGLRLIYYSQIVNDFQKGDIAEGYSVSREKKESFPLTVTSAQKNPTAFYLCASRIDTASYEQYFGPGTRLTVT.

Here the CDR3 reads CATSGAGSEETNYGYTF. The CDR3 DNA is TGTGCCACCAGTGGAGCGGGCAGCGAGGAAACTAACTATGGCTACACCTTC. This chain connects TRBV24-1 to TRBJ1-2; D gene uncertain. Germline V gene sequence: CDR1 KGHDR, CDR2 SFDVKD. This CDR3 contains 17 residues. Trimming removed 5 bases at V and 0 bases at J, with 18 bases between.

For the CDR3, the DNA is TGTGCCAGCAGTCCCCGGGACAGGGGGCACGGCGAGCAGTACTTC. It is translated as CASSPRDRGHGEQYF. The rearrangement joins TRBV6-5 to TRBJ2-7, with TRBD1 matching 12 bases. CDR1 is MNHEY, CDR2 SVGAGI, per germline. The trim removed 5 bases at V and 6 bases at J, leaving 8 bases unmatched. CDR3 length equals 15 residues.

The CDR3 reads CACSPGGPADTQYF. The CDR3 DNA is TGTGCCTGTTCTCCGGGAGGGCCCGCAGATACGCAGTATTTT. The J gene is TRBJ2-3, the V gene TRBV30; 8 bases match TRBD2. The CDR3 loop spans 14 amino acids. Germline trimming cut 6 bases from V and 4 bases from J; bases unmatched to any gene: 9. CDR1 and CDR2 from the germline V gene are GTSNPN and SVGIG (reference sequence).

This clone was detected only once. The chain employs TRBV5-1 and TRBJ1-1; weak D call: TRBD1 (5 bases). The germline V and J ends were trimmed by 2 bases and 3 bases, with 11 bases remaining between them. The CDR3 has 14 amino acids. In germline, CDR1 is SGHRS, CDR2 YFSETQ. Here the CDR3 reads CASSFSGSDTEAFF. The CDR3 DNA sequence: TGCGCCAGCAGCTTTTCAGGGTCGGACACTGAAGCTTTCTTT.

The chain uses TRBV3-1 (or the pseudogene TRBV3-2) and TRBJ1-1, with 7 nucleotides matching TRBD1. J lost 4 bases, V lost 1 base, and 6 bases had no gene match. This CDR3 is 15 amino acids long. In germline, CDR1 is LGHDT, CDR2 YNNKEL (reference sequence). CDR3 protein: CASSQGGGSGTEAFF. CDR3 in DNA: TGTGCCAGCAGCCAAGGAGGGGGCAGCGGCACTGAAGCTTTCTTT.